This TCR beta chain was found in a study of T cells after posttransplantation cyclophosphamide. A note on this clone: Its antigen is unidentified.

Using immunoSEQ multiplex PCR, the repertoire was profiled, and TCRdb retains in-frame clones only, with some absent. The sample includes some 10,000 clones, approximately 80% of them seen just once. Study-wide results and limits: Recipient CMV seropositivity and CMV reactivation strongly tracked TRB clonality. Later blood repertoires were often dominated by clones from the donor CD8+ memory compartment.

A marrow graft followed busulfan-fludarabine conditioning, with cyclophosphamide on days +3 and +4. The V end lost 2 bases, the J end lost 4 bases, and 16 bases lay between the germline ends. The CDR3 consists of 16 residues. Germline values: CDR1 KGHSH, CDR2 LQKENI. The sequencing used PBMCs, collected after allogeneic stem cell transplant with posttransplant cyclophosphamide. The receptor was derived from a female patient aged 50-59 years who received an allogeneic stem cell transplant from a related donor, was CMV-positive, and had no GVHD. These T cells may partly come from the graft donor. This chain links TRBV18 with TRBJ2-3; perhaps TRBD1 as D (5 bases). The CDR3 region is CASSPWADTVPDTQYF. The CDR3 region has the DNA TGTGCCAGCTCACCATGGGCGGACACGGTTCCAGATACGCAGTATTTT.